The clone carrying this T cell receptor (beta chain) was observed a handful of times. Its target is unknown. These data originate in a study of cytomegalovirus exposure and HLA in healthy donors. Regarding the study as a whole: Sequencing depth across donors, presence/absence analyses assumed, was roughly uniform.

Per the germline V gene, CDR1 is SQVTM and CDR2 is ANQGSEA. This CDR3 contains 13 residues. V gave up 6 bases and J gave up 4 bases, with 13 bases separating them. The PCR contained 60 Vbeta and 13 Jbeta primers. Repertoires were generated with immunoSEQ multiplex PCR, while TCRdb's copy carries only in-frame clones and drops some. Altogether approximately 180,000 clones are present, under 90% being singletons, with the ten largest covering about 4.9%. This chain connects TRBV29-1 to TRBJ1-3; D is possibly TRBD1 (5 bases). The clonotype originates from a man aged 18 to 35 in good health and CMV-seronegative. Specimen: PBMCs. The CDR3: CSVRTGSGNTIYF. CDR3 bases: TGCAGCGTAAGAACAGGTTCCGGAAACACCATATATTTT.